One sample yielded the 19 T cell receptor beta chains listed below, sequenced in a study of cytomegalovirus exposure and HLA in healthy donors. This PCR relied on a set of 60 Vbeta primers and 13 Jbeta primers. This table comes from immunoSEQ multiplex PCR, and its TCRdb copy is limited to in-frame clones, with some not included. The sample consists of 50,000 to 75,000 clones, 65% to 75% of them appearing once. The source material was PBMCs. The receptors shown here come from a man aged 25 to 45 in good health and CMV-seropositive.

The chain uses TRBV9 and TRBJ2-1; D is ambiguous. Germline V gene sequence: CDR1 SGDLS, CDR2 YYNGEE. This CDR3 spans 14 amino acids. Trimming left V 4 bases short and J 0 bases short, with 8 bases between. Here the CDR3 DNA reads TGTGCCAGCAGCTCCCCAGGCTCCTACAATGAGCAGTTCTTC. Its protein is CASSSPGSYNEQFF. Combining the CDR3 with reference TRBV9 and TRBJ2-1 gives the whole variable domain DSGVTQTPKHLITATGQRVTLRCSPRSGDLSVYWYQQSLDQGLQFLIQYYNGEERAKGNILERFSAQQFPDLHSELNLSSLELGDSALYFCASSSPGSYNEQFFGPGTRLTVL.

The gene calls are TRBV5-1 and TRBJ2-2, with D possibly TRBD1 on 6 matching bases. This CDR3 is 15 amino acids long. CDR1 SGHRS and CDR2 YFSETQ come from the germline V gene. The V gene lost 4 bases and the J gene lost 5 bases, with 15 bases spanning the gap. The CDR3 reads CASSRGTGRTGELFF. The CDR3 DNA is TGCGCCAGCAGCCGGGGAACAGGGAGAACCGGGGAGCTGTTTTTT.

The chain links TRBV5-6 to TRBJ1-3, with TRBD1 matching over 11 bases. The CDR3 runs to 16 residues. Germline CDR1 SGHDT, CDR2 YYEEEE. The V segment lost 3 bases and the J segment 5 bases; nucleotides outside the gene matches: 7. Here the CDR3 DNA reads TGTGCCAGCAGCTCGCCGGGACAGGGGGAGAGAAACACCATATATTTT. This codes for CASSSPGQGERNTIYF.

The chain joins TRBV19 to TRBJ2-7; 7 bases match TRBD1. The CDR3 length is 15 residues. The germline gives CDR1 LNHDA, CDR2 SQIVND (reference sequence). V lost 3 bases to trimming and J lost 4 bases; unmatched junction nucleotides: 9. The DNA for the CDR3 is TGTGCCAGTAGTATTACCCCGGGGACAGCTTACGAGCAGTACTTC. Protein sequence: CASSITPGTAYEQYF.

In this sample, this clone turned up a few times. V and J are TRBV18 and TRBJ1-5; the D is unclear. The germline V gene encodes CDR1 KGHSH and CDR2 LQKENI. This CDR3 region has 15 residues. V shed 3 bases and J shed 4 bases, with 13 bases lying between them. The CDR3 sequence is CASSPSDLPNQPQHF. The CDR3 region has the DNA TGTGCCAGCTCACCGTCGGACTTACCAAATCAGCCCCAGCATTTT.

This chain uses TRBV7-2 with TRBJ2-3, with unresolved D. The CDR3 is 14 residues long. Trimming removed 3 bases at V and 4 bases at J, with 11 bases between. Germline V gene lookup returns CDR1 SGHTA and CDR2 FQGNSA. Here the CDR3 reads CASSFRPQADTQYF. DNA for the CDR3: TGTGCCAGCAGCTTTCGCCCTCAGGCAGATACGCAGTATTTT.

This clone occurred a few times. The chain employs TRBV5-4 and TRBJ1-1, with 9 bases fitting TRBD1. The germline V gene has CDR1 SGHNT and CDR2 YYREEE (reference sequence). The CDR3 is made up of 16 amino acids. Germline trimming cut 2 bases from V and 5 bases from J; bases unmatched to any gene: 10. The CDR3 region is CASSLWTGDPGTEAFF. The CDR3 region has the DNA TGTGCCAGCAGCTTATGGACAGGGGATCCGGGAACTGAAGCTTTCTTT.

This clone was seen a few times. The chain joins TRBV23-1 to TRBJ2-7, with no clear D. TRBV23-1 has ORF status, its function being uncertain. The V end lost 0 bases, the J end lost 3 bases, and 15 bases lay between the germline ends. CDR3 length: 16 amino acids. DNA for the CDR3: TGCGCCAGCAGTCAATCACGTTGGCAGGTCGACTACGAGCAGTACTTC. Translated: CASSQSRWQVDYEQYF.

This clone was detected once. The chain links TRBV27 to TRBJ2-5; 10 bases line up with TRBD2. The germline V gene encodes CDR1 MNHEY and CDR2 SMNVEV (reference sequence). J lost 11 bases, V lost 6 bases, and 18 bases had no gene match. The CDR3 runs 16 residues. CDR3 sequence (DNA): TGTGCCAGCAGGGAACTCCTAGCGGGGGCCAAGGGGGTACAGTACTTC. Its protein product is CASRELLAGAKGVQYF.

The genes are TRBV10-3 and TRBJ1-3; TRBD1 matches at 7 bases. CDR1 and CDR2 (germline): ENHRY, SYGVKD. V dropped 11 bases and J dropped 5; count of bases not matched to a gene: 12. The CDR3 is 14 amino acids. DNA for the CDR3: TGTGCCGCACAACCGGGACAGAACCGAAACACCATATATTTT. Its translation is CAAQPGQNRNTIYF.

The V gene is TRBV6-5, the J gene TRBJ2-5; 9 nucleotides agree with TRBD2. V shed 11 bases and J 5 bases; nucleotides not matched to a gene: 12. This CDR3 is 14 amino acids long. Germline V gene sequence: CDR1 MNHEY, CDR2 SVGAGI. The CDR3 protein is CAGLGTSIRETQYF. The CDR3 DNA reads TGTGCCGGCCTGGGGACTAGCATTCGGGAGACCCAGTACTTC.

The CDR3: CAWRAATGGYTF. In nucleotides, the CDR3 is TGTGCCTGGAGGGCGGCCACGGGGGGCTACACCTTC. The chain carries TRBV30 and TRBJ1-2; D is unclear. The germline V and J ends were trimmed by 3 bases and 8 bases, with 13 bases remaining between them. Germline V gene lookup returns CDR1 GTSNPN and CDR2 SVGIG (reference sequence). This CDR3 region has 12 residues. The entire variable domain, with the rest obtained from reference TRBV30 and TRBJ1-2, is as follows: SQTIHQWPATLVQPVGSPLSLECTVEGTSNPNLYWYRQAAGRGLQLLFYSVGIGQISSEVPQNLSASRPQDRQFILSSKKLLLSDSGFYLCAWRAATGGYTFGSGTRLTVV.

The CDR3 spells CAWSVTGSETQYF. The CDR3 DNA sequence: TGTGCCTGGAGTGTGACAGGGAGCGAGACCCAGTACTTC. This chain joins TRBV30 and TRBJ2-5, with 7 bases matching TRBD1. This CDR3 region has 13 residues. V was clipped by 0 bases and J by 5 bases; unmatched bases: 3. Germline V gives CDR1 GTSNPN, CDR2 SVGIG (reference sequence).

V gene TRBV7-2 combines with J gene TRBJ1-1; perhaps TRBD1 as D (6 bases). The CDR3 runs to 17 residues. V was pared by 5 bases and J by 4 bases, with 23 bases between. Germline-derived CDR1 and CDR2 are SGHTA and FQGNSA. CDR3 in DNA: TGTGCCAGCAGCCCCGGCAGGGGCGCACGCAAGGGCACTGAAGCTTTCTTT. This sequence encodes CASSPGRGARKGTEAFF.

The DNA of the CDR3 is TGTGCCAGCAGCCTCCGGACAGGTCCCTACGAGCAGTACTTC. As protein: CASSLRTGPYEQYF. This rearrangement joins TRBV11-3 to TRBJ2-7, with 7 bases fitting TRBD1. CDR3 length equals 14 residues. Trimming cost V 5 bases and J 2 bases; bases outside gene matches: 6. The germline gives CDR1 SGHNT, CDR2 YENEEA.

The genes are TRBV27 and TRBJ1-1; 8 positions agree with TRBD1. Germline V CDR1 and CDR2: MNHEY, SMNVEV (reference sequence). This CDR3 has 15 residues. The ends lost 5 bases at V and 1 base at J; junction bases unmatched: 6. Here the CDR3 reads CASSLQGTGNTEAFF. The CDR3 DNA sequence: TGTGCCAGCAGTCTACAAGGGACAGGGAACACTGAAGCTTTCTTT.

This clone came up once. Because it lacks the conserved phenylalanine or tryptophan at the end, this CDR3 is likely a read error. The chain combines TRBV29-1 with TRBJ2-3, with D unresolved. There are 17 residues in the CDR3. Germline CDR1 reads SQVTM; CDR2 reads ANQGSEA. CDR3 loop: CRHGRWPYWASTDTQYV. The CDR3 DNA follows: TGCAGACATGGACGTTGGCCCTACTGGGCTAGCACAGATACGCAGTATGTT.

The chain has TRBV28 and TRBJ2-2; D possibly corresponds to TRBD1 (6 bases). Trimming took 5 bases from V and 3 from J, leaving 10 bases between them. CDR3 length: 14 residues. Germline CDR1 is MDHEN and CDR2 is SYDVKM. The CDR3 sequence: CASSGGPYTGELFF. In nucleotides, the CDR3 is TGTGCCAGCAGTGGGGGCCCATACACCGGGGAGCTGTTTTTT.

The rearrangement links TRBV5-6 to TRBJ1-2; 8 nucleotides agree with TRBD1. V lost 3 bases, J lost 3 bases, and 10 bases stayed unmatched. Germline lookup yields CDR1 SGHDT and CDR2 YYEEEE. The CDR3 totals 16 residues. The CDR3 loop is CASSSYRDRRDYGYTF. The DNA of the CDR3 is TGTGCCAGCAGCTCTTATCGGGACAGGCGAGACTATGGCTACACCTTC.